This T cell receptor (beta chain) is drawn from a study of monozygotic twins with inflammatory bowel disease. TCRdb reprocessed the 5' RACE reads and reports one entry per CDR3 protein, with no DNA. With some 330,000 distinct CDR3 sequences in the sample, the ten largest clones hold 5.6%. With respect to this clonotype: The antigen remains unidentified.

This CDR3 region has 14 residues. Study conclusions and caveats: Support for a single strong signal or clonotype associated with IBD was absent.

Material: blood. The chain uses TRBV12-3 or TRBV12-4 and TRBJ2-1. This clonotype originated in a human donor with ulcerative colitis or Crohn's disease, or a healthy co-twin of an affected twin (not recorded which). This chain's CDR3 is CASSLRESYNEQFF.